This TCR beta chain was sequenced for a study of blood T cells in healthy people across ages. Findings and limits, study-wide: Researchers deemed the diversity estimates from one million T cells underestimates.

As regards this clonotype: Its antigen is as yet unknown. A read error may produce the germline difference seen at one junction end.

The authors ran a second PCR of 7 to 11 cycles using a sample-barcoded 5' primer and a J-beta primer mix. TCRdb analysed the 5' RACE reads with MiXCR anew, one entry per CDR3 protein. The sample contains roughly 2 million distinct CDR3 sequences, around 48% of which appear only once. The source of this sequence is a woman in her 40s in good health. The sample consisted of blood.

CDR3 protein: CARSLKGLEETQYF. Here the CDR3 DNA reads TGTGCCCGCAGCTTAAAGGGACTTGAGGAGACCCAGTACTTC. The V call is TRBV7-9, the J call TRBJ2-5; TRBD2 is a possible D gene (6 bases). The CDR3 consists of 14 residues. Germline-derived CDR1 and CDR2 are SEHNR and FQNEAQ (reference sequence).